The rows below give T cell receptor beta chains drawn from one sample of a study of blood T cell repertoires in COVID-19. Clones were read by immunoSEQ multiplex PCR, and TCRdb kept only the in-frame ones, dropping some. The sample gives over 250,000 clones, 65% to 90% of which show up once; roughly 13% is in the top ten. The sequencing sample was made of peripheral blood. The source of these receptors is a human donor in a cohort sampled during active COVID-19. Each CDR3 is given with its conserved first and last residue. D genes are given only for firm matches. The size entry is marked missing in some rows and otherwise reads once, few, many or a size class.

size	J	D	V	length	DNA	CDR3
NA	TRBJ2-2	NA	TRBV5-4	14	TGTGCCAGCAGCCAAGTTAGTGACACCGGGGAGCTGTTTTTT	CASSQVSDTGELFF
NA	TRBJ2-3	NA	TRBV18	17	TGTGCCAGCTCACCAAGGATCAGGGTCGGAGTCACAGATACGCAGTATTTT	CASSPRIRVGVTDTQYF
once	TRBJ2-2	TRBD2	TRBV27	15	TGTGCCAGCACCCGGGGGGGAGCGAACACCGGGGAGCTGTTTTTT	CASTRGGANTGELFF
NA	TRBJ1-2	NA	TRBV19	11	TGTGCCAGTTCACAGGTGGATGGCTACACCTTC	CASSQVDGYTF
NA	TRBJ2-1	TRBD2	TRBV3-1/TRBV3-2	16	TGTGCCAGCAGCCAAGGGGGGACTAGCGGGGTCAATGAGCAGTTCTTC	CASSQGGTSGVNEQFF
NA	TRBJ1-2	TRBD1	TRBV7-9	15	TGTGCCAGCAGCGGAACCCGACAGGGCCACTATGGCTACACCTTC	CASSGTRQGHYGYTF
NA	TRBJ2-4	NA	TRBV6-1	13	TGTGCCAGCAGTGAGTCGACAGGAAACATTCAGTACTTC	CASSESTGNIQYF
NA	TRBJ2-1	NA	TRBV4-3	13	TGCGCCAGCAGCCCGCAATACCGACAGGAGCAGTTCTTC	CASSPQYRQEQFF
NA	TRBJ2-5	NA	TRBV5-4	11	TGTGCCAGCAGCCTGAGGGAGACCCAGTACTTC	CASSLRETQYF
NA	TRBJ2-7	NA	TRBV5-4	15	TGTGCCAGCAGCTTGAAAAGCTTATATACTGACGAGCAGTACTTC	CASSLKSLYTDEQYF
NA	TRBJ2-7	NA	TRBV9	14	TGTGCCAGCAGCGTAGGGTCTACCTTATACGAGCAGTACTTC	CASSVGSTLYEQYF
NA	TRBJ1-3	NA	TRBV7-6	14	TGTGCCAGCAGCTTACCCGGGACTGGAAACACCATATATTTT	CASSLPGTGNTIYF
NA	TRBJ1-5	NA	TRBV24-1	14	TGTGCCACCAGTGATCAAAATAGCAATCAGCCCCAGCATTTT	CATSDQNSNQPQHF
NA	TRBJ2-5	NA	TRBV19	15	TGTGCCAGTAGTATGGGCTCCGGGAGCTGGGAGACCCAGTACTTC	CASSMGSGSWETQYF
NA	TRBJ2-3	NA	TRBV30	13	TGTGCCTGGAACCAGGGAAACACAGATACGCAGTATTTT	CAWNQGNTDTQYF
NA	TRBJ2-5	TRBD2	TRBV29-1	14	TGCAGCGTGGGGCATATACTAGCGACGGAGACCCAGTACTTC	CSVGHILATETQYF
once	TRBJ2-1	TRBD1	TRBV6-5	14	TGTGCCAGCAGGGGGACAGGGGAATACAATGAGCAGTTCTTC	CASRGTGEYNEQFF
NA	TRBJ2-3	TRBD2	TRBV25-1	16	TGTGCCAGCAGTGACTGGCGGGGGGACTCCACAGATACGCAGTATTTT	CASSDWRGDSTDTQYF
NA	TRBJ2-1	NA	TRBV10-3	15	TGTGCCATCATGGGCGGGGACAGAACTTACAATGAGCAGTTCTTC	CAIMGGDRTYNEQFF
NA	TRBJ2-1	NA	TRBV29-1	12	TGCAGCGTTGAGAGAGGGCCAAATGAGCAGTTCTTC	CSVERGPNEQFF
NA	TRBJ1-2	TRBD1	TRBV5-6	14	TGTGCCAGCAGCTTCTCACAGGGGATTGGTGGCTACACCTTC	CASSFSQGIGGYTF
NA	TRBJ2-1	TRBD1	TRBV29-1	13	TGCAGCGCCAATGACAGGGGAGAAAATGAGCAGTTCTTC	CSANDRGENEQFF
NA	TRBJ2-1	TRBD2	TRBV15	17	TGTGCCACCAGCAGAGATCTGCTAGCGGGAGACTTCAATGAGCAGTTCTTC	CATSRDLLAGDFNEQFF
NA	TRBJ2-3	TRBD1	TRBV11-2	14	TGTGCCAGCAGCCTAGGACAGGTGACAGATACGCAGTATTTT	CASSLGQVTDTQYF
once	TRBJ2-7	TRBD2	TRBV7-9	15	TGTGCCAGCAGCGCACTAGCGGGAGGAACCTACGAGCAGTACTTC	CASSALAGGTYEQYF
NA	TRBJ1-5	NA	TRBV19	15	TGTGCCAGTAAGGTCGGGTTGCGGAGCAATCAGCCCCAGCATTTT	CASKVGLRSNQPQHF
NA	TRBJ2-7	NA	TRBV5-1	14	TGCGCCAGCAGCTTGGGCGGTAGCTCCTACGAGCAGTACTTC	CASSLGGSSYEQYF
NA	TRBJ2-1	NA	TRBV3-1/TRBV3-2	16	TGTGCCAGCAGCCAAGGCCTACTAGCTTCCTACAATGAGCAGTTCTTC	CASSQGLLASYNEQFF
once	TRBJ2-1	TRBD1	TRBV4-1	17	TGCGCCAGCAGCCAGTACATGACAGGGGGCACCTACAATGAGCAGTTCTTC	CASSQYMTGGTYNEQFF
many	TRBJ2-7	TRBD2	TRBV3-1/TRBV3-2	16	TGTGCCAGCAGCCTTATAGGGACTAGCGGGAGTAGCGAGCAGTACTTC	CASSLIGTSGSSEQYF
NA	TRBJ1-3	NA	TRBV28	16	TGTGCCAGCAGCCCGAACCGGGACACAATCCGAAACACCATATATTTT	CASSPNRDTIRNTIYF
NA	TRBJ2-7	NA	TRBV2	14	TGTGCCAGCAGTGATCACGGGGGGCTATACGAGCAGTACTTC	CASSDHGGLYEQYF
few	TRBJ2-3	TRBD1	TRBV19	13	TGTGCCAGTGACAGGGGGCCAGCAGATACGCAGTATTTT	CASDRGPADTQYF
NA	TRBJ2-7	NA	TRBV15	13	TGTGCCACCAGCAGAGATCGCTCCTACGAGCAGTACTTC	CATSRDRSYEQYF
NA	TRBJ1-5	NA	TRBV28	12	TGTGCCAGCAGTACCTGGACAGTACAACAGCATTTT	CASSTWTVQQHF
NA	TRBJ2-6	NA	TRBV12-1	16	TGTGCCAGCAGCTTTGGGTGGCGGGAGGTACCCAACGTCCTGACTTTC	CASSFGWREVPNVLTF
NA	TRBJ1-1	NA	TRBV7-9	16	TGTGCCAGCAGCCCTCTTTGGACTTATGGTCACACTGAAGCTTTCTTT	CASSPLWTYGHTEAFF
NA	TRBJ2-7	NA	TRBV5-1	12	TGCGCCAGCAGCTTGGGCGCCGACGAGCAGTACTTC	CASSLGADEQYF
many	TRBJ1-2	NA	TRBV28	14	TGTGCCAGCAGTTTCATCTCAACAGATAATGGCTACACCTTC	CASSFISTDNGYTF
few	TRBJ1-4	NA	TRBV7-9	16	TGTGCCAGCAGCCCCGCCTGGGCACAGGCTAATGAAAAACTGTTTTTT	CASSPAWAQANEKLFF
NA	TRBJ2-1	NA	TRBV24-1	15	TGTGCCACCAGTGATTACAGAGCCTCCTACAATGAGCAGTTCTTC	CATSDYRASYNEQFF
NA	TRBJ2-3	NA	TRBV19	15	TGTGCCAGTAGTCCCGGGGAGTGGAACACAGATACGCAGTATTTT	CASSPGEWNTDTQYF
NA	TRBJ2-5	TRBD2	TRBV6-5	15	TGTGCCAGCAGCCCGTGGACTAGCGGGTTCGAGACCCAGTACTTC	CASSPWTSGFETQYF
NA	TRBJ2-1	TRBD1	TRBV6-5	14	TGTGCCAGCAGTTACGGGGACAGGGGCAATGAGCAGTTCTTC	CASSYGDRGNEQFF
few	TRBJ2-1	NA	TRBV5-5	12	TGTGCCAGCAGCTTGAGGACTATTGAGCAGTTCTTC	CASSLRTIEQFF
NA	TRBJ2-5	NA	TRBV6-5	14	TGTGCCAGCAGTTACCGGGGGAGATGGGAGACCCAGTACTTC	CASSYRGRWETQYF
NA	TRBJ2-5	TRBD2	TRBV15	17	TGTGCCACCAGCAGAGATCTGGGCGGGAGGGCCCCCGAGACCCAGTACTTC	CATSRDLGGRAPETQYF
NA	TRBJ1-3	NA	TRBV6-1	18	TGTGCCAGCAGTGAAGATTATCTGGGCAGGGCTTCTGGAAACACCATATATTTT	CASSEDYLGRASGNTIYF
NA	TRBJ1-1	NA	TRBV18	13	TGTGCCAGCTCGCCGGACAGATACACTGAAGCTTTCTTT	CASSPDRYTEAFF
once	TRBJ2-5	TRBD1	TRBV5-1	14	TGCGCCAGCACCAAGGGACAGGGGTTAGAGACCCAGTACTTC	CASTKGQGLETQYF
NA	TRBJ1-2	TRBD1	TRBV30	17	TGTGCCTGGAGACTACTCGGACAGGTTTGGGGGTCGGGTGGCTACACCTTC	CAWRLLGQVWGSGGYTF